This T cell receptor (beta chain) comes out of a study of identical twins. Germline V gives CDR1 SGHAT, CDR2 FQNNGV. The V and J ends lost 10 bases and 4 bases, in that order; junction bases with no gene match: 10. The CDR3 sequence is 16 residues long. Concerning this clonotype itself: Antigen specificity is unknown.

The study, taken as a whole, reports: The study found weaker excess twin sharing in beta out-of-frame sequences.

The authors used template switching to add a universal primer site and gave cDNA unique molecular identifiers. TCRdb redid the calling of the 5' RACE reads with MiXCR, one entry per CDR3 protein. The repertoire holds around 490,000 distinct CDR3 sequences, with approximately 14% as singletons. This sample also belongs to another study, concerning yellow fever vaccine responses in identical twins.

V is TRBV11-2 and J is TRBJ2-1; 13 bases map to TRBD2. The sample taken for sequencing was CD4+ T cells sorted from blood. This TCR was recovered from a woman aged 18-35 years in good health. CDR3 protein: CATGGLAGFSYNEQFF. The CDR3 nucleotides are TGTGCCACGGGGGGACTAGCGGGATTTTCTTACAATGAGCAGTTCTTC.